The subject of this entry is one T cell receptor delta chain. Because the CDR3's place on the DNA is in doubt, the DNA is left out and the CDR3 is given as listed by TCRdb. TCRdb reran clone calling via CATT on the RT-PCR reads. Among about 1,100 delta-chain clones listed, over 2.5% were seen once. This sample is part of a study of gamma-delta T cells after stem cell transplantation. The CDR3 totals 24 residues, both ends included. Germline V gene sequence: CDR1 NSMFDY, CDR2 ISSIKDK. The rearrangement joins TRAV29/DV5 to TRDJ4; no DNA check was done on the table's D call, TRDD3. Sequencing input: gamma-delta T cells. This clonotype was obtained from a human donor. It is not recorded whose cells these are; they may come from a transplant donor. CDR3 sequence reads: CSVLLCSEPFLHWGILPLSRPLIF.